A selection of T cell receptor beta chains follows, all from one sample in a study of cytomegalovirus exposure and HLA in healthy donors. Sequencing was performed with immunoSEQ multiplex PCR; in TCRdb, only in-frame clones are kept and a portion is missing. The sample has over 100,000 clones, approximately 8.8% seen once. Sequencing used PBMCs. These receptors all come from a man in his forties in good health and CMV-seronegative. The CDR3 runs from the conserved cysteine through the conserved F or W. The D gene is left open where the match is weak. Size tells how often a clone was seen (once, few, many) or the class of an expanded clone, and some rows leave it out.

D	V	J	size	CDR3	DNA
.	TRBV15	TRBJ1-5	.	CATSRERVKQPQHF	TGTGCCACCAGCAGAGAGAGGGTTAAGCAGCCCCAGCATTTT
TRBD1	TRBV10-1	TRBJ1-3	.	CANTGDSYPSGNTIYF	TGCGCCAACACAGGGGACAGCTACCCCTCTGGAAACACCATATATTTT
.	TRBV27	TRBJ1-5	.	CASSPRTPHSNQPQHF	TGTGCCAGCAGTCCGCGGACACCCCATAGCAATCAGCCCCAGCATTTT
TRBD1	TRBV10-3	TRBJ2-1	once	CATPWGQGVNEQFF	TGTGCCACCCCCTGGGGACAGGGGGTCAATGAGCAGTTCTTC
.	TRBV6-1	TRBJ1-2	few	CASRTGRQTYGYTF	TGTGCCAGCAGGACCGGAAGACAGACCTATGGCTACACCTTC
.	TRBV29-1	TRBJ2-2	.	CSVSSGRGNTGELFF	TGCAGCGTTTCCTCCGGAAGGGGAAACACCGGGGAGCTGTTTTTT
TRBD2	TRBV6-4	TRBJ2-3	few	CASSVSGVTDTQYF	TGTGCCAGCAGTGTTAGCGGGGTCACAGATACGCAGTATTTT
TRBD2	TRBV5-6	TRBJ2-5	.	CASTWPSGGQETQYF	TGTGCCAGCACCTGGCCCAGCGGGGGCCAAGAGACCCAGTACTTC
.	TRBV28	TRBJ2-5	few	CASSFHTSETQYF	TGTGCCAGCAGTTTTCACACGTCGGAGACCCAGTACTTC
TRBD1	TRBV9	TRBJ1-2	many	CASSVATGGVGGYTF	TGTGCCAGCAGCGTAGCTACAGGGGGCGTTGGAGGCTACACCTTC
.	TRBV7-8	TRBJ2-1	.	CASIPSSYNEQFF	TGTGCCAGCATCCCTAGCTCCTACAATGAGCAGTTCTTC
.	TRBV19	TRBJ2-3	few	CASSIGGYADTQYF	TGTGCCAGTAGTATAGGGGGCTATGCAGATACGCAGTATTTT
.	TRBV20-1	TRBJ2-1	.	CSARDTGEQFF	TGCAGTGCTAGGGACACTGGGGAGCAGTTCTTC
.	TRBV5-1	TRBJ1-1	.	CASGPRQGTTEAFF	TGCGCCAGTGGCCCTCGTCAGGGGACCACTGAAGCTTTCTTT
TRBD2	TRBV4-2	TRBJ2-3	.	CASSQEWRGGAGDTQYF	TGTGCCAGCAGCCAAGAATGGCGCGGGGGGGCAGGAGATACGCAGTATTTT
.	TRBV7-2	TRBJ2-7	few	CASNPHGEVGEQYF	TGTGCCAGCAACCCCCACGGGGAGGTGGGCGAGCAGTACTTC
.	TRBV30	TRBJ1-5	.	CAWTGGSNQPQHF	TGTGCCTGGACAGGAGGCAGCAATCAGCCCCAGCATTTT
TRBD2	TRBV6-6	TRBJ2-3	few	CASSYVGTTSTDTQYF	TGTGCCAGCAGTTACGTCGGGACTACATCCACAGATACGCAGTATTTT
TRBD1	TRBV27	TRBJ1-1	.	CASSFTGATEAFF	TGTGCCAGCAGTTTTACAGGGGCCACTGAAGCTTTCTTT
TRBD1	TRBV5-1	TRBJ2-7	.	CASSYRGYDEQYF	TGCGCCAGCAGCTACAGGGGGTACGACGAGCAGTACTTC
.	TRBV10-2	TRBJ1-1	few	CASSLQRGFNFMNTEAFF	TGCGCCAGCAGTTTGCAACGGGGTTTCAATTTTATGAACACTGAAGCTTTCTTT
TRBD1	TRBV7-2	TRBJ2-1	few	CASTQEGTGWDNEQFF	TGTGCCAGCACCCAAGAGGGGACAGGGTGGGACAATGAGCAGTTCTTC
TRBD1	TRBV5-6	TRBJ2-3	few	CASSFTGGSTDTQYF	TGTGCCAGCAGCTTCACAGGGGGGAGCACAGATACGCAGTATTTT
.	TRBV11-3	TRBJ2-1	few	CASSLGVSANYNEQFF	TGTGCCAGCAGCTTAGGGGTGAGCGCCAACTACAATGAGCAGTTCTTC
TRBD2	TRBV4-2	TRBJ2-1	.	CASSQLAGGPRNEQFF	TGTGCCAGCAGCCAATTAGCGGGGGGCCCTCGTAATGAGCAGTTCTTC
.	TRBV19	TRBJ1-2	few	CASRGHSANYGYTF	TGTGCCAGTAGGGGACATTCAGCTAACTATGGTTACACCTTC
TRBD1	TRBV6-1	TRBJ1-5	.	CASSEAGTGQPQHF	TGTGCCAGCAGTGAAGCGGGGACAGGGCAGCCCCAGCATTTT
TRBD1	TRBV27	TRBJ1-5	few	CASSLTGSQPQHF	TGTGCCAGCAGTTTGACAGGGTCCCAGCCCCAGCATTTT
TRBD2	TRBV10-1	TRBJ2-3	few	CASSPGLAGGDTQYF	TGCGCCAGCAGCCCCGGACTAGCGGGGGGGGATACGCAGTATTTT
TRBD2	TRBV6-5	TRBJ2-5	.	CASSLLAGGMKTQYF	TGTGCCAGCAGTCTACTAGCGGGGGGTATGAAGACCCAGTACTTC